A single sample is the source of the 20 T cell receptor beta chains below, sequenced in a study of PD-1 blockade in classical Hodgkin lymphoma. Time point described: cycle 4 day 1 (C4D1), after less than 7 weeks of nivolumab. Each patient's relapse followed autologous stem cell transplantation, and brentuximab vedotin exposure varied. Sequenced by immunoSEQ multiplex PCR; TCRdb stores in-frame clones only, minus some. The profile shows about 23,000 clones, around 87% of them singletons. The sequences come from peripheral blood mononuclear cells (PBMCs), collected before the fourth cycle of nivolumab. These receptors all stem from a human donor with classical Hodgkin lymphoma.

This clone was counted between two and nine times. The genes are TRBV5-1 and TRBJ1-1; D call uncertain. Trimming stripped 0 bases from V and 1 base from J, with 7 bases between. CDR3 length: 14 residues. The V gene's germline CDR1 is SGHRS and CDR2 YFSETQ. CDR3 in amino acids: CASSLDLRNTEAFF. The CDR3 nucleotides read TGCGCCAGCAGCTTGGATTTGAGGAACACTGAAGCTTTCTTT.

The chain joins TRBV5-6 to TRBJ2-1; D remains unclear. V was shortened by 2 bases and J by 11 bases, with 11 bases between the two germline ends. This CDR3 contains 12 residues. In germline, CDR1 is SGHDT, CDR2 YYEEEE. In DNA form, the CDR3 reads TGTGCCAGCAGCTTCGACGGGCCACAGCAGTTCTTC. Translating it yields CASSFDGPQQFF. Looking up the rest from reference TRBV5-6 and TRBJ2-1 gives the full variable domain: DAGVTQSPTHLIKTRGQQVTLRCSPKSGHDTVSWYQQALGQGPQFIFQYYEEEERQRGNFPDRFSGHQFPNYSSELNVNALLLGDSALYLCASSFDGPQQFFGPGTRLTVL.

V and J are TRBV25-1 and TRBJ2-2, with D perhaps TRBD2 (5 bases). This CDR3 contains 17 residues. V dropped 1 base and J dropped 6 bases, with 18 bases sitting between them. The germline V gene has CDR1 MGHDK and CDR2 SYGVNS. Written as DNA, the CDR3 is TGTGCCAGCAGTGAATGGGTTGCTAGCCATGGGTCCGGGGAGCTGTTTTTT. Encoded protein: CASSEWVASHGSGELFF.

V usage is TRBV6-1 and J usage is TRBJ1-2; 8 positions agree with TRBD1. V lost 3 bases to trimming and J lost 8 bases; unmatched junction nucleotides: 5. The CDR3 is 13 residues long. Germline CDR1 and CDR2: MNHNS and SASEGT. This chain's CDR3 is CASSDWTGYGYTF. CDR3 bases: TGTGCCAGCAGTGACTGGACAGGGTACGGCTACACCTTC.

CDR3 nucleotides: TGCGCCAGCAGCCAAGGGGTGGGGTCCAATCAGCCCCAGCATTTT. The encoded protein is CASSQGVGSNQPQHF. The rearrangement joins TRBV4-1 to TRBJ1-5; D is ambiguous. The germline CDR1 and CDR2 sequences are MGHRA and YSYEKL. This CDR3 has 15 residues. V was shortened by 1 base and J by 3 bases, with 10 bases between the two germline ends.

This chain uses TRBV7-2 with TRBJ1-3; weak D call: TRBD1 (6 bases). The CDR3 is made up of 16 amino acids. Germline lookup yields CDR1 SGHTA and CDR2 FQGNSA. Trimming took off 5 bases at V and 4 bases at J, with 18 bases between the two ends. The CDR3 DNA follows: TGTGCCAGCAGCCAAGTGGGGGCGCAGTTCGGAAACACCATATATTTT. Translated: CASSQVGAQFGNTIYF.

This chain uses TRBV5-1 with TRBJ1-4; 8 bases match TRBD1. Losses at the gene ends were 6 bases for V and 8 bases for J; bases not matched to a gene: 9. The CDR3 runs to 14 residues. Germline-derived CDR1 and CDR2 are SGHRS and YFSETQ. CDR3 nucleotides: TGCGCCAGCACCTTTTCTGGACAGGGAGAAAAACTGTTTTTT. Its protein is CASTFSGQGEKLFF.

V usage is TRBV6-5 and J usage is TRBJ2-3; tentatively, D is TRBD1 (5 bases). This CDR3 region has 12 residues. Between the trimmed V and J ends, which lost 7 bases and 2 bases, there was a span of 7 bases. CDR1 MNHEY and CDR2 SVGAGI come from the germline V gene. CDR3 coding DNA: TGTGCCAGCAAAGGGGACACAGATACGCAGTATTTT. The encoded protein is CASKGDTDTQYF.

The chain carries TRBV7-9 and TRBJ1-1, with D tentatively TRBD1 (5 bases). The V gene lost 5 bases and the J gene lost 8 bases, with 15 bases spanning the gap. Looked up from germline, CDR1 is SEHNR and CDR2 is FQNEAQ (reference sequence). This CDR3 comprises 13 residues. The CDR3 DNA follows: TGTGCCAGCAGCCCACCTACGCACAGGGAAGCTTTCTTT. Its protein product is CASSPPTHREAFF.

This clone was recorded a few times. The genes are TRBV14 and TRBJ2-6; no reliable D call. Germline CDR1 is SGHDN and CDR2 is FVKESK. This CDR3 has 15 residues. The germline V and J ends were trimmed by 0 bases and 4 bases, with 7 bases remaining between them. The CDR3 region has the DNA TGTGCCAGCAGCCAAGACCCGGGCGGGGCCAACGTCCTGACTTTC. Its protein is CASSQDPGGANVLTF.

In the case of this clone: Given the absence of the conserved phenylalanine or tryptophan at the CDR3 end, a read error is likely. The limits of the CDR3 on the DNA are not certain, so only TCRdb's listed CDR3 is given. The chain couples TRBV2 to TRBJ2-6. From germline, CDR1 is SNHLY and CDR2 FYNNEI. The CDR3 numbers 15 amino acids, ends counted. CDR3 sequence reads: CASSRTGYRYKVGPT.

The chain is built from TRBV6-5 and TRBJ2-7; 8 bases line up with TRBD1. V trimming: 0 bases; J trimming: 3 bases; junction bases outside the gene matches: 1. This CDR3 is built from 14 residues. Germline CDR1 is MNHEY and CDR2 is SVGAGI. Written as DNA, the CDR3 is TGTGCCAGCAGTTACTCCGACAGGGGCTACGAGCAGTACTTC. It encodes CASSYSDRGYEQYF.

CDR3: CSVDSSGELFF. The CDR3 region has the DNA TGCAGCGTTGATAGTAGCGGGGAGCTGTTTTTT. The V and J genes are TRBV29-1 and TRBJ2-2; D not resolved. Trimming took 3 bases from V and 7 from J, leaving 6 bases between them. The CDR3 runs 11 residues. Germline V lookup: CDR1 SQVTM, CDR2 ANQGSEA.

Worth noting for this clone: The sample carries other DNA sequences with the same CDR3. J is TRBJ2-5 and V is TRBV6-5, with D unclear. Trimming took 4 bases from V and 4 from J, leaving 4 bases between them. CDR1 and CDR2 (germline): MNHEY, SVGAGI. CDR3 size: 11 residues. The CDR3 loop is CASSWGETQYF. CDR3 nucleotide sequence: TGTGCCAGCAGTTGGGGAGAGACCCAGTACTTC.

This rearrangement joins TRBV18 to TRBJ1-4; no clear D gene. CDR3 length: 15 amino acids. The germline CDR1 and CDR2 sequences are KGHSH and LQKENI. Trimming left V 0 bases short and J 7 bases short, with 12 bases between. DNA for the CDR3: TGTGCCAGCTCACCACCGAAGGGTTACGGTGAAAAACTGTTTTTT. The encoded protein is CASSPPKGYGEKLFF.

The chain has TRBV7-9 and TRBJ2-7; the D is unclear. The CDR3 consists of 16 residues. The germline gives CDR1 SEHNR, CDR2 FQNEAQ (reference sequence). Trimming stripped 4 bases from V and 0 bases from J, with 16 bases between. DNA for the CDR3: TGTGCCAGCAGCTCCGACAAGACTCGATACTCCTACGAGCAGTACTTC. It translates to CASSSDKTRYSYEQYF.

The chain recombines TRBV18 with TRBJ2-1, with 12 bases lining up with TRBD2. This CDR3 region has 16 residues. CDR1 and CDR2 from the germline V gene are KGHSH and LQKENI. The ends lost 6 bases at V and 0 bases at J; junction bases unmatched: 3. CDR3 nucleotides: TGTGCCAGCTCCCTGACTAGCGGGGGCTCCTACAATGAGCAGTTCTTC. Protein: CASSLTSGGSYNEQFF.

In this sample, this clone turned up once. This chain connects TRBV7-2 to TRBJ2-7, with 7 bases lining up with TRBD1. The CDR3 extends over 16 amino acids. Germline assignment: CDR1 SGHTA and CDR2 FQGNSA. The V segment lost 6 bases and the J segment 0 bases; nucleotides outside the gene matches: 11. CDR3 sequence: CASSPRDRAYSYEQYF. DNA for the CDR3: TGTGCCAGCAGTCCCCGAGACAGGGCGTACTCCTACGAGCAGTACTTC.

The chain couples TRBV6-6 to TRBJ2-1; TRBD1 is a possible D gene (6 bases). The CDR3 spans 15 residues. Germline V gene data show CDR1 as MNHNY and CDR2 as SVGAGI (reference sequence). With 5 bases removed from V and 4 bases from J, the gap between germline ends came to 15 bases. The CDR3 nucleotides read TGTGCCAGCAGTAAACTGGGACAAAAATACAATGAGCAGTTCTTC. Translation: CASSKLGQKYNEQFF.

The genes are TRBV10-3 and TRBJ2-1; D gene uncertain. Germline CDR1 reads ENHRY; CDR2 reads SYGVKD. The V end was cut by 2 bases, the J end by 2 bases, with 4 bases between. The CDR3 extends over 13 amino acids. CDR3 residues: CAISEGAYNEQFF. CDR3 DNA: TGTGCCATCAGTGAGGGAGCCTACAATGAGCAGTTCTTC.